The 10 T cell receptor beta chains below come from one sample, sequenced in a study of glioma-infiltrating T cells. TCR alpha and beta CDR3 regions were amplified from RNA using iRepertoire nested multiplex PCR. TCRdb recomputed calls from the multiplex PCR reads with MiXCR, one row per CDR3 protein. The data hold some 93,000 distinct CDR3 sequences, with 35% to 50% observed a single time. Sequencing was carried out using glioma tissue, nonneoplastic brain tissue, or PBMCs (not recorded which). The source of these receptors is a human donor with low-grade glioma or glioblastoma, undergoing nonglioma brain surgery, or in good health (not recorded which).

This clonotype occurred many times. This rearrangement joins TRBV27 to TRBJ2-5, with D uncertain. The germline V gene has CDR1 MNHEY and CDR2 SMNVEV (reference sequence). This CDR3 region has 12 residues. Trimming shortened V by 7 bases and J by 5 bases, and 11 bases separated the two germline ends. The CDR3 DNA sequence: TGTGCCAGCACCCCCTGGGGTGAGACCCAGTACTTC. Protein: CASTPWGETQYF.

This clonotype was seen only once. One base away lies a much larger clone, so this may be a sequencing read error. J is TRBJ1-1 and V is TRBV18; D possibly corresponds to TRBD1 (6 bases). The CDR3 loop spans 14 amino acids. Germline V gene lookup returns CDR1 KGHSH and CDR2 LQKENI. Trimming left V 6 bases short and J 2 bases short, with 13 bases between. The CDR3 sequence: CASSEQGQNTEAFF. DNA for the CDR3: TGTGCCAGCTCCGAACAGGGCCAAAACACTGAAGCTTTCTTT.

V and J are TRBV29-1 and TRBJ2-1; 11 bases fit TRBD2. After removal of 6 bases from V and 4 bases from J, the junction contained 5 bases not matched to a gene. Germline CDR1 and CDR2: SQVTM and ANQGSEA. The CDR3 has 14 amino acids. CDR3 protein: CSVRGTSGYNEQFF. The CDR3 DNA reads TGCAGCGTGCGAGGGACTAGCGGATACAATGAGCAGTTCTTC.

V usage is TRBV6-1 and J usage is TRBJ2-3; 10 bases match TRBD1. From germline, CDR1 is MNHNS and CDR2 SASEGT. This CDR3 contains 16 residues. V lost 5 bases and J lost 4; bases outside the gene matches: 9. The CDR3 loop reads CASSTGTGASSDTQYF. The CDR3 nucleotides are TGTGCCAGCAGTACCGGGACAGGGGCCTCTTCAGATACGCAGTATTTT.

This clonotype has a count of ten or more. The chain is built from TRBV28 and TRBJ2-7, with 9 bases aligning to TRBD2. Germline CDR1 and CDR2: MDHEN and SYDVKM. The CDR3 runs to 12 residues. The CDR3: CATSGGTYEQYF. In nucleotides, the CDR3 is TGTGCTACGAGCGGGGGGACCTACGAGCAGTACTTC. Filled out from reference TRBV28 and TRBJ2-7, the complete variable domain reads DVKVTQSSRYLVKRTGEKVFLECVQDMDHENMFWYRQDPGLGLRLIYFSYDVKMKEKGDIPEGYSVSREKKERFSLILESASTNQTSMYLCATSGGTYEQYFGPGTRLTVT.

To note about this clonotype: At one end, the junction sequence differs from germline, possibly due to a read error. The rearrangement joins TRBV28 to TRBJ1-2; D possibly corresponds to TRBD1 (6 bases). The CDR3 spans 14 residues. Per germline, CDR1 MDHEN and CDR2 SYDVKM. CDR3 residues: CASSSRDTLYGYTF. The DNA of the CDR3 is TGTGCCAGTAGTTCGCGGGACACCCTGTACGGCTACACCTTC.

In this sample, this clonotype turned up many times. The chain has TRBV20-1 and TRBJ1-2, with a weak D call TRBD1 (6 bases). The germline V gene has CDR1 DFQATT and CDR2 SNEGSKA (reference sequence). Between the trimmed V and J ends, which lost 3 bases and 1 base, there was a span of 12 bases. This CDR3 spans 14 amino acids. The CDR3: CSASLDSVNYGYTF. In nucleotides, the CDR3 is TGCAGTGCTAGTTTGGACAGCGTTAACTATGGCTACACCTTC.

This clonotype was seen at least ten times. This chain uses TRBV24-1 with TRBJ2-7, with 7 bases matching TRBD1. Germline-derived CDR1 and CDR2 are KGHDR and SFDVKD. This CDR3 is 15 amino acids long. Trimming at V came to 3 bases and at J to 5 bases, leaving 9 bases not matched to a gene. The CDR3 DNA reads TGTGCCACCAGTGATCCACGACAGGGATTCAACGAGCAGTACTTC. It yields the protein CATSDPRQGFNEQYF.

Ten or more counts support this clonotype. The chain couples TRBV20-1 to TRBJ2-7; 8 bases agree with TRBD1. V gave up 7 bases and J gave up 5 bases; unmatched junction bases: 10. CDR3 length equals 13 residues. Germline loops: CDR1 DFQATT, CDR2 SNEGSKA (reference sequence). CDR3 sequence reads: CSVPGSGGDEQYF. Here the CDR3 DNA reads TGCAGTGTCCCAGGGTCAGGGGGCGACGAGCAGTACTTC.

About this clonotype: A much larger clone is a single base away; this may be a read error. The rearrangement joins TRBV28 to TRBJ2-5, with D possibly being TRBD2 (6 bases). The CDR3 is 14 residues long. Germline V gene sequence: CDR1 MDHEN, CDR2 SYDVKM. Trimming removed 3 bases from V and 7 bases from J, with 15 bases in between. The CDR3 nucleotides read TGTGCCAGCAGTTTGGCCCACAACGGGGGGACCCAGTACTTC. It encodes CASSLAHNGGTQYF.